The T cell receptor (beta chain) described here comes from a study of identical twins. The CDR3 runs to 17 residues. Trimming removed 5 bases from V and 2 bases from J; junction bases left unmatched: 12. Germline CDR1 is SGHAT and CDR2 is FQNNGV. TCRdb passed the 5' RACE reads through MiXCR, listing each CDR3 protein once. The table records some 1,700,000 distinct CDR3 sequences, less than 40% of them present only once. This receptor was taken from a newborn girl in good health. The sequenced sample was cord blood. The chain is built from TRBV11-2 and TRBJ2-5, with TRBD1 matching 9 bases. The CDR3 DNA reads as TGTGCCAGCAGCCGACGTTTAGCCGGGACAGGGCAAGAGACCCAGTACTTC. It codes for CASSRRLAGTGQETQYF.